A selection of T cell receptor beta chains follows, all from one sample in a study of OX40 agonist ivuxolimab in advanced cancers. The method was immunoSEQ multiplex PCR; TCRdb's version includes in-frame clones alone and lacks a portion of them. The top ten hold around 10% of the sample, which has around 56,000 clones, around 90% seen once. Sequences were derived from CD4+ or CD8+ T cells sorted from blood, sampled in a trial of the OX40 agonist ivuxolimab. Receptors were obtained from an adult with an advanced solid tumor such as melanoma, head and neck, liver or kidney cancer. Each CDR3 is given with its conserved first and last residue. D genes are given only for firm matches. Where a row states a size, it is once, few, many or the class of an expanded clone; other rows omit it.

v_gene: TRBV7-9
j_gene: TRBJ1-1
d_gene: -
abundance: -
CDR3nt: TGTGCCAGCAGGTATCCGGACATGAACACTGAAGCTTTCTTT
CDR3aa: CASRYPDMNTEAFF

v_gene: TRBV21-1
j_gene: TRBJ2-4
d_gene: -
abundance: once
CDR3nt: TGTGCCAGCAGCAATGGACAGCACATTCAGTACTTC
CDR3aa: CASSNGQHIQYF

v_gene: TRBV28
j_gene: TRBJ1-6
d_gene: -
abundance: -
CDR3nt: TGTGCCAGCAGTTCAATACCCTTACCCGATAATTCACCCCTCCACTTT
CDR3aa: CASSSIPLPDNSPLHF

v_gene: TRBV6-1
j_gene: TRBJ2-5
d_gene: TRBD1
abundance: -
CDR3nt: TGTGCCAGCAGAGGACAGGTTGAGGAGACCCAGTACTTC
CDR3aa: CASRGQVEETQYF

v_gene: TRBV5-5
j_gene: TRBJ2-7
d_gene: -
abundance: -
CDR3nt: TGTGCCAGCAGCTCCGGAGGGGTTTTATACGAGCAGTACTTC
CDR3aa: CASSSGGVLYEQYF

v_gene: TRBV6-1
j_gene: TRBJ2-3
d_gene: -
abundance: -
CDR3nt: TGTGCCAGCAGTGGGCCTGTAGTAACAGATACGCAGTATTTT
CDR3aa: CASSGPVVTDTQYF

v_gene: TRBV27
j_gene: TRBJ1-4
d_gene: -
abundance: once
CDR3nt: TGTGCCAGCAGTCCCGGGGAAAAACTGTTTTTT
CDR3aa: CASSPGEKLFF

v_gene: TRBV19
j_gene: TRBJ2-2
d_gene: TRBD2
abundance: -
CDR3nt: TGTGCCAGTAGTAAACTAGCGGGAGGGACCGGGGAGCTGTTTTTT
CDR3aa: CASSKLAGGTGELFF

v_gene: TRBV28
j_gene: TRBJ1-1
d_gene: -
abundance: -
CDR3nt: TGTGCCAGCAGTCTCACAGGGCTGAACACTGAAGCTTTCTTT
CDR3aa: CASSLTGLNTEAFF

v_gene: TRBV7-9
j_gene: TRBJ2-2
d_gene: TRBD1
abundance: -
CDR3nt: TGTGCCAGCAGTACGAACAGGGGCACGACGGACACCGGGGAGCTGTTTTTT
CDR3aa: CASSTNRGTTDTGELFF

v_gene: TRBV10-2
j_gene: TRBJ1-1
d_gene: -
abundance: -
CDR3nt: TGCGCCAGCAGTGAGGACGCATTCACTGAAGCTTTCTTT
CDR3aa: CASSEDAFTEAFF

v_gene: TRBV27
j_gene: TRBJ2-2
d_gene: -
abundance: -
CDR3nt: TGTGCCAGCAGTTCCGGGAACACCGGGGAGCTGTTTTTT
CDR3aa: CASSSGNTGELFF

v_gene: TRBV6-1
j_gene: TRBJ2-5
d_gene: TRBD2
abundance: -
CDR3nt: TGTGCCAGCAGTGAAGATCCAGCGGGGGGGCAAGAGACCCAGTACTTC
CDR3aa: CASSEDPAGGQETQYF

v_gene: TRBV19
j_gene: TRBJ2-1
d_gene: -
abundance: -
CDR3nt: TGTGCCAGTAGTTACTACAATGAGCAGTTCTTC
CDR3aa: CASSYYNEQFF

v_gene: TRBV10-2
j_gene: TRBJ1-1
d_gene: -
abundance: -
CDR3nt: TGCGCCAGCAGCCCCCGGGGGAACCAAGGGACTGAAGCTTTCTTT
CDR3aa: CASSPRGNQGTEAFF

v_gene: TRBV5-1
j_gene: TRBJ2-2
d_gene: TRBD1
abundance: -
CDR3nt: TGCGCCAGCAGCTTGGAACAGGGGTTTACCGGGGAGCTGTTTTTT
CDR3aa: CASSLEQGFTGELFF